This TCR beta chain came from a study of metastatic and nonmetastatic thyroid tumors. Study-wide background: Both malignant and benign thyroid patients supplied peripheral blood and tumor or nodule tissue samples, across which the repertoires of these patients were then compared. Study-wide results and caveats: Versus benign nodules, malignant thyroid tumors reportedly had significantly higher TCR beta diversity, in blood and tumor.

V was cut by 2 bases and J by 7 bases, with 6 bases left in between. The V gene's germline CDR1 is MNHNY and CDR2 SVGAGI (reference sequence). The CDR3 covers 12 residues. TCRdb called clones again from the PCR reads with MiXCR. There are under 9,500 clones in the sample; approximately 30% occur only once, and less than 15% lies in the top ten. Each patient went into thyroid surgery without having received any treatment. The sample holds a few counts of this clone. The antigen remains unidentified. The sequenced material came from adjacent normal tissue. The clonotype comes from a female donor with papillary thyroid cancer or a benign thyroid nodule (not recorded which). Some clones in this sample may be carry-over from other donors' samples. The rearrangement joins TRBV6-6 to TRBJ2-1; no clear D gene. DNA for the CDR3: TGTGCCAGCAGTTACAAAATGAATGAGCAGTTCTTC. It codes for CASSYKMNEQFF.